The present T cell receptor (beta chain) was sequenced within a study of OX40 agonist ivuxolimab in advanced cancers. Whole-study context: A diagnosis of hepatocellular carcinoma, melanoma, renal cell or head and neck cancer was present in dose-escalation patients.

The table came from immunoSEQ multiplex PCR; TCRdb's copy has only in-frame clones and leaves some out. In the table there are under 75,000 clones, 80% to 95% of which are singletons. The CDR3 is 13 residues long. Trimming cost V 2 bases and J 2 bases, with 7 bases left between them. CDR1 and CDR2 from the germline V gene are MNHEY and SMNVEV (reference sequence). This clone appeared a single time. The chain uses TRBV27 and TRBJ2-7; TRBD1 might be the D (5 bases). The sequencing here drew on CD4+ or CD8+ T cells sorted from blood, taken in a trial of the OX40 agonist ivuxolimab. This TCR derives from an adult with an advanced solid tumor such as melanoma, head and neck, liver or kidney cancer. The CDR3 protein is CASSLGRAYEQYF. CDR3 coding DNA: TGTGCCAGCAGTTTAGGCAGGGCCTACGAGCAGTACTTC.